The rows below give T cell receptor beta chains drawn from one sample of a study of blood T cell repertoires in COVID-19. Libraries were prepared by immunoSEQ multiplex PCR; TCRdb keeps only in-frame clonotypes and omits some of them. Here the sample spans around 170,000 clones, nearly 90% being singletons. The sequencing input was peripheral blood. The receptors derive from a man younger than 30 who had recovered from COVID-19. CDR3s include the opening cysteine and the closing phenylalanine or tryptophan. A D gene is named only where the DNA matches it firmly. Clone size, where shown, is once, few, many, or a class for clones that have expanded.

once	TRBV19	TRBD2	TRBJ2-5	CASSTSGTSGRETQYF	TGTGCCAGTAGTACTTCCGGGACTAGCGGGAGGGAGACCCAGTACTTC
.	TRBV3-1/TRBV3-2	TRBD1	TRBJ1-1	CASSQGTGRTEAFF	TGTGCCAGCAGCCAAGGGACAGGGAGGACTGAAGCTTTCTTT
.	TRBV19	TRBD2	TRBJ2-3	CASSVSAGVGTDTQYF	TGTGCCAGTAGCGTCTCTGCGGGAGTGGGCACAGATACGCAGTATTTT
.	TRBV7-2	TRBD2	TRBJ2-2	CASRLTGLAGGTGELFF	TGTGCCAGCAGATTAACCGGACTAGCGGGAGGGACCGGGGAGCTGTTTTTT
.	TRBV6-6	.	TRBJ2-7	CASRRDTTGVYEQYF	TGTGCCAGCAGACGGGACACTACCGGCGTCTACGAGCAGTACTTC
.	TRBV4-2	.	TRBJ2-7	CASSQAAGNYEQYF	TGTGCCAGCAGCCAAGCCGCAGGGAACTACGAGCAGTACTTC
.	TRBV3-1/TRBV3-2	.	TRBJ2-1	CASSSRGTYNEQFF	TGTGCCAGCAGCTCGAGGGGGACCTACAATGAGCAGTTCTTC
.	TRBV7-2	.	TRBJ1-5	CASSLRGTNQPQHF	TGTGCCAGCAGCTTAAGGGGCACCAATCAGCCCCAGCATTTT
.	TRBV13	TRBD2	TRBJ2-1	CASSPSSGTGNEQFF	TGTGCCAGCAGCCCCTCTAGCGGGACCGGCAATGAGCAGTTCTTC
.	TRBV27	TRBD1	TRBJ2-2	CASSRTGGFTGELFF	TGTGCCAGCAGTAGGACAGGGGGCTTTACCGGGGAGCTGTTTTTT
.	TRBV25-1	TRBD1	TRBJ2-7	CASSESGTGEQYF	TGTGCCAGCAGTGAATCCGGGACAGGCGAGCAGTACTTC
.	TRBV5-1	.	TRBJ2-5	CASSLASRPETQYF	TGCGCCAGCAGCTTGGCCAGCAGGCCAGAGACCCAGTACTTC
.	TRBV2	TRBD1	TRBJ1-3	CASDPGGVAGNTIYF	TGTGCCAGCGATCCAGGGGGAGTAGCTGGAAACACCATATATTTT
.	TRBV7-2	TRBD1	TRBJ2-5	CASSRDRQETQYF	TGTGCCAGCAGCCGGGACAGGCAAGAGACCCAGTACTTC
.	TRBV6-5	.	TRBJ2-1	CASTGNNEQFF	TGTGCCAGCACAGGAAACAATGAGCAGTTCTTC
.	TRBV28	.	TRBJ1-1	CASSPWDTKNTEAFF	TGTGCCAGCAGTCCCTGGGACACAAAGAACACTGAAGCTTTCTTT
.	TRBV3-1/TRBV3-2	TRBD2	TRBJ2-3	CASRLAGTSGRSDTQYF	TGTGCCAGCAGACTTGCCGGGACTAGCGGGAGATCGGATACGCAGTATTTT
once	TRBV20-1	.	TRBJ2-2	CSASALANSFTGELFF	TGCAGTGCTAGTGCCCTAGCTAACTCCTTCACCGGGGAGCTGTTTTTT
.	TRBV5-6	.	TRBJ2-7	CASSLLGGSYEQYF	TGTGCCAGCAGCTTGTTGGGGGGATCCTACGAGCAGTACTTC
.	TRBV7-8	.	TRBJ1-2	CASSPKPGTKNGYTF	TGTGCCAGCAGCCCCAAGCCCGGGACAAAAAATGGCTACACCTTC
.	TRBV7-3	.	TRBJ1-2	CASSATGSYGYTF	TGTGCCAGCAGCGCTACAGGGTCCTATGGCTACACCTTC
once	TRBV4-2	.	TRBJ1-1	CASSHLTGMNTEAFF	TGTGCCAGCAGCCATCTAACAGGAATGAACACTGAAGCTTTCTTT
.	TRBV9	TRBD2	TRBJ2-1	CASSAGGGLDLFGEQFF	TGTGCCAGCAGCGCCGGGGGAGGACTAGACCTTTTTGGTGAGCAGTTCTTC
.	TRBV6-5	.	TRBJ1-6	CASRYQTTSNSPLHF	TGTGCCAGCAGGTACCAGACGACATCTAATTCACCCCTCCACTTT
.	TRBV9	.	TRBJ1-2	CASSVAEQGTGYTF	TGTGCCAGCAGCGTAGCTGAACAGGGAACTGGCTACACTTTC